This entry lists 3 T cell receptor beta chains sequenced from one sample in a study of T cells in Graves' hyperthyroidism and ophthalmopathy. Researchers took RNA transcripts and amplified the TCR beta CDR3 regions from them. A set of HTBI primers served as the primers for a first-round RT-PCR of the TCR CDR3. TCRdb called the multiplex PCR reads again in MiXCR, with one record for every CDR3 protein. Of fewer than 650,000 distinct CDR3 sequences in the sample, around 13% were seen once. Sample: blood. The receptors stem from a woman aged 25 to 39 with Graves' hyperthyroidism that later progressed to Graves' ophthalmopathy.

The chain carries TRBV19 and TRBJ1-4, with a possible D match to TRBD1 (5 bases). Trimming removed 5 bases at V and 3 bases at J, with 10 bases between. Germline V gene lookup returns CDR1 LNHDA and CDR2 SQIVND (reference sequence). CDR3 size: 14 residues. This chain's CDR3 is CASSRQGANEKLFF. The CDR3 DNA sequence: TGTGCCAGTAGTCGCCAGGGCGCTAATGAAAAACTGTTTTTT.

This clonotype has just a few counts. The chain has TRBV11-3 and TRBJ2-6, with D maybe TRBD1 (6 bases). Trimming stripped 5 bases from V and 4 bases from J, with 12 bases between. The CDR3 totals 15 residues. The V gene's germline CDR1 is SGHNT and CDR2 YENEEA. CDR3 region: CASSPRTAGANVLTF. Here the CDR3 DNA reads TGTGCCAGCAGCCCGAGGACAGCCGGGGCCAACGTCCTGACTTTC. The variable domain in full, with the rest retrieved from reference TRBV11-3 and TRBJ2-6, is EAGVVQSPRYKIIEKKQPVAFWCNPISGHNTLYWYLQNLGQGPELLIRYENEEAVDDSQLPKDRFSAERLKGVDSTLKIQPAELGDSAVYLCASSPRTAGANVLTFGAGSRLTVL.

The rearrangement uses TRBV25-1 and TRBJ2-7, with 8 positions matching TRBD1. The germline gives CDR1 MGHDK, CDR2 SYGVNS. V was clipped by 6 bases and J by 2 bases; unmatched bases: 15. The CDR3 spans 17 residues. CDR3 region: CASSPGQGLGDPYEQYF. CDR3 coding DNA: TGTGCCAGCAGCCCCGGACAGGGATTAGGGGATCCCTACGAGCAGTACTTC.